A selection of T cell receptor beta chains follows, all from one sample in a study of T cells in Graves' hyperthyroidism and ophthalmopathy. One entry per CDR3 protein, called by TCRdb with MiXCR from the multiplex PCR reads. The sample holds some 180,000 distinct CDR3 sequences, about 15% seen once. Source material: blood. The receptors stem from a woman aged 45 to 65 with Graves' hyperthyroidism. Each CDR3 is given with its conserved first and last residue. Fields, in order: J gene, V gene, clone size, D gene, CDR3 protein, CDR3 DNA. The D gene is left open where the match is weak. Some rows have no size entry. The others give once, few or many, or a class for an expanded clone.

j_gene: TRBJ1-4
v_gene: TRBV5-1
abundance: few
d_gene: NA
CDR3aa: CASSLGGGEKLFF
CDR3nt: TGCGCCAGCAGCTTGGGCGGGGGTGAAAAACTGTTTTTT

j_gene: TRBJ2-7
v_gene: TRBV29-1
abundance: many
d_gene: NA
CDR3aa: CSVGGGTYEQYF
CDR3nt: TGCAGCGTTGGTGGGGGCACCTACGAGCAGTACTTC

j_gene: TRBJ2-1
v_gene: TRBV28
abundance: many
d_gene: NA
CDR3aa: CASSLTGNNEQFF
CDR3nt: TGTGCCAGCAGTCTAACAGGGAACAATGAGCAGTTCTTC

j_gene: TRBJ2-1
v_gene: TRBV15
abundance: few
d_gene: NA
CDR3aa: CATNGAGGYNEQFF
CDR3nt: TGTGCCACCAACGGGGCGGGTGGCTACAATGAGCAGTTCTTC

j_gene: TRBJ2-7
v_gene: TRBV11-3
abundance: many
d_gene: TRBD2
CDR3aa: CASRQGSGSKYEQYF
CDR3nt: TGTGCCAGCAGACAAGGTAGCGGGAGCAAGTACGAGCAGTACTTC

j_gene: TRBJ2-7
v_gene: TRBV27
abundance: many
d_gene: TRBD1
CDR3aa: CASSLPDRGVREQYF
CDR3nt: TGTGCCAGCAGTCTCCCGGACAGGGGTGTGAGGGAGCAGTACTTC

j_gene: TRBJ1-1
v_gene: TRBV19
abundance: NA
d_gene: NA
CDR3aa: CASTPLAMNTEAFF
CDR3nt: TGTGCCAGTACCCCTCTAGCCATGAACACTGAAGCTTTCTTT

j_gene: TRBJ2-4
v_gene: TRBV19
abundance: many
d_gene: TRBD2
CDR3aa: CASSTNSGRANIQYF
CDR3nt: TGTGCCAGTAGTACGAATAGCGGGAGGGCAAACATTCAGTACTTC

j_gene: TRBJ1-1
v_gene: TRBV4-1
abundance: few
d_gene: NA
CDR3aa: CASSPFQAARNTEAFF
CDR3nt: TGCGCCAGCAGCCCTTTCCAGGCAGCAAGGAACACTGAAGCTTTCTTT

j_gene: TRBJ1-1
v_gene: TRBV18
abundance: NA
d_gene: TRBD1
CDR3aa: CASSLSGGAETEAFF
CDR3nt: TGTGCCAGCTCACTCTCAGGGGGCGCGGAAACTGAAGCTTTCTTT

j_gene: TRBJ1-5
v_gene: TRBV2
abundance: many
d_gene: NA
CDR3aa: CASSEAEAHMNNQPQHF
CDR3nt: TGTGCCAGCAGTGAAGCAGAGGCGCATATGAACAATCAGCCCCAGCATTTT

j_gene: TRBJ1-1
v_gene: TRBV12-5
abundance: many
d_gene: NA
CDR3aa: CASAPIGGMEAFF
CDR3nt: TGTGCTAGTGCCCCCATCGGGGGTATGGAGGCTTTCTTT

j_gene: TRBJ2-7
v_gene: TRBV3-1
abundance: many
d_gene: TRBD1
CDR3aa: CASSQTGGGPYEQYF
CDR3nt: TGTGCCAGCAGCCAGACAGGGGGGGGGCCCTACGAGCAGTACTTC

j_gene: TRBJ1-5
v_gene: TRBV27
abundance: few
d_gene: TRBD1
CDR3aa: CASKQGTGDQPQHF
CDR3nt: TGTGCCAGCAAACAGGGGACAGGGGACCAGCCCCAGCATTTT

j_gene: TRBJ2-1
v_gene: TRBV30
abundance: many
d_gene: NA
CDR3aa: CAWIPGGVEQFF
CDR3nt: TGTGCCTGGATTCCAGGGGGGGTTGAGCAGTTCTTC

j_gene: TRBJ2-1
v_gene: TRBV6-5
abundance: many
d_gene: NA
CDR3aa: CASSYSRHSPGENEQFF
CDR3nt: TGTGCCAGCAGTTACTCGAGGCATAGCCCCGGAGAGAATGAGCAGTTCTTC

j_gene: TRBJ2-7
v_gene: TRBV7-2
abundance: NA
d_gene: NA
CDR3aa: CASSLAITDTYEQYF
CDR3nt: TGTGCCAGCAGCTTAGCGATTACGGATACCTACGAGCAGTACTTC

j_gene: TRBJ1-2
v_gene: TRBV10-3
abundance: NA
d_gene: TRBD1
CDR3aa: CAISEPTGPTNYGYTF
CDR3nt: TGTGCCATCAGTGAGCCGACAGGGCCAACTAACTATGGCTACACCTTC

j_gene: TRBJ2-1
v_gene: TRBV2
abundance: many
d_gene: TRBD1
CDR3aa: CASNTDRVFQNEQFF
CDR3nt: TGTGCCAGCAATACCGACAGGGTTTTCCAGAATGAGCAGTTCTTC

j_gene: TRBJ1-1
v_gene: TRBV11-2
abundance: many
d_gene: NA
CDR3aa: CASSPPGGYAEAFF
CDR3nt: TGTGCCAGCAGCCCGCCCGGCGGTTACGCTGAAGCTTTCTTT

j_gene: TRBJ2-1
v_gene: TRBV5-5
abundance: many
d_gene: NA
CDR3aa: CASSLVGVGLGNEQFF
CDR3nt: TGTGCCAGCAGCTTGGTGGGGGTAGGTTTAGGAAATGAGCAGTTCTTC

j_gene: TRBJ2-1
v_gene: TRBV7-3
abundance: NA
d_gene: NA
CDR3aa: CASSLVTGEGNEQFF
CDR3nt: TGTGCCAGCAGCTTAGTTACGGGAGAGGGCAATGAGCAGTTCTTC

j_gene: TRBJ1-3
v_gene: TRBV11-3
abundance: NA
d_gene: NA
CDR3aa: CASSFVGGNTIYF
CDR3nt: TGTGCCAGCAGCTTTGTTGGGGGAAACACCATATATTTT

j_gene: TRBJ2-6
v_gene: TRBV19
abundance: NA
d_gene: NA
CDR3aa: CATQKGGLSGANVLTF
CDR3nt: TGTGCCACCCAGAAGGGGGGCCTCTCTGGGGCCAACGTCCTGACTTTC

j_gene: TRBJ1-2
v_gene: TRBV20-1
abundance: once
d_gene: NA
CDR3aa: CSASGRGYGYTF
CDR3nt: TGCAGTGCTAGCGGAAGAGGCTATGGCTACACCTTC

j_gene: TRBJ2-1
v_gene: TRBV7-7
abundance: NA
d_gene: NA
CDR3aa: CASSLRAGSSYNEQFF
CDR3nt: TGTGCTAGCAGCTTACGTGCTGGGAGCTCCTACAATGAGCAGTTCTTC

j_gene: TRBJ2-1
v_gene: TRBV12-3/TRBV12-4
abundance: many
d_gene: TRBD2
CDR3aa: CASSFPSSGTSGRRNEQFF
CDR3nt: TGTGCCAGCAGTTTCCCCAGCAGTGGAACTAGCGGGAGAAGGAATGAGCAGTTCTTC

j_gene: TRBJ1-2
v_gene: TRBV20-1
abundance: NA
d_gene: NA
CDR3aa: CSARDLDRNYGYTF
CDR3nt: TGCAGTGCTAGAGATCTAGACAGAAACTATGGCTACACCTTC

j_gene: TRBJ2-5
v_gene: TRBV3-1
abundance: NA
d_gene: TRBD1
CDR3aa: CASSQEQGTGGGETQYF
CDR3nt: TGTGCCAGCAGCCAAGAGCAAGGGACAGGGGGCGGCGAGACCCAGTACTTC

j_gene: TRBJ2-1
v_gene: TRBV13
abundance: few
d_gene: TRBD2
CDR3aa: CASSLLSSGRAHDEQFF
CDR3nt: TGTGCCAGCAGCCTACTGTCTAGCGGGAGGGCCCATGATGAGCAGTTCTTC

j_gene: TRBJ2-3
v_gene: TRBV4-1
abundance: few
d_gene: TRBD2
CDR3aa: CASSQIPIAGGGADTQYF
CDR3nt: TGCGCCAGCAGCCAGATCCCAATAGCGGGAGGGGGGGCAGATACGCAGTATTTT

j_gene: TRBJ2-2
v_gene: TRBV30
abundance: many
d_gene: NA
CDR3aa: CAWSKGGVGTGELFF
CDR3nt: TGTGCCTGGAGTAAGGGTGGGGTTGGCACCGGGGAGCTGTTTTTT

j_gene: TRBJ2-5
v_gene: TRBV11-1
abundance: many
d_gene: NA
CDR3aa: CASSLQGYQETQYF
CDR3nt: TGTGCCAGCAGCTTGCAGGGCTACCAAGAGACCCAGTACTTC

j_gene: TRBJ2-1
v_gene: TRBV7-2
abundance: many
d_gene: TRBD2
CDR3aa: CASSSTSGRAFYNEQFF
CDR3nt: TGTGCCAGCAGCTCCACTAGCGGGAGGGCCTTCTACAATGAGCAGTTCTTC

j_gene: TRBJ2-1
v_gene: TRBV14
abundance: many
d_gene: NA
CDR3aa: CASSQGRLNEQFF
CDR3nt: TGTGCCAGCAGCCAGGGTAGATTAAATGAGCAGTTCTTC

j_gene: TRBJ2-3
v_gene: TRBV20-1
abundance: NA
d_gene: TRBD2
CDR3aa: CSAPNPFGGRETPDTQYF
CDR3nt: TGCAGTGCTCCGAACCCCTTTGGCGGGAGAGAAACCCCAGATACGCAGTATTTT

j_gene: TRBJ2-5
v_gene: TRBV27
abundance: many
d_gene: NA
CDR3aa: CASIGPKGETQYF
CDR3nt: TGTGCCAGCATTGGGCCAAAGGGAGAGACCCAGTACTTC

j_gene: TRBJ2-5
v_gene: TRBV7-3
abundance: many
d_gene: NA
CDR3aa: CASRTGSAAGTQYF
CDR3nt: TGTGCCAGCAGGACCGGGAGTGCGGCTGGGACCCAGTACTTC

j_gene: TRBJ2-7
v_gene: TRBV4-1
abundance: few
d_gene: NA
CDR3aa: CASSQGPSPYEQYF
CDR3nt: TGCGCCAGCAGCCAAGGCCCCAGCCCCTACGAGCAGTACTTC

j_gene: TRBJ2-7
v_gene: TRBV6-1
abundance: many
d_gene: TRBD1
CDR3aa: CASRRTGSYEQYF
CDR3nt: TGTGCCAGCAGGCGGACAGGCTCCTACGAGCAGTACTTC